This entry lists 11 T cell receptor beta chains sequenced from one sample in a study of OX40 agonist ivuxolimab in advanced cancers. Library construction relied on the immunoSEQ multiplex PCR assay. TCRdb holds this immuneACCESS table with in-frame rearrangements only. Some clones are missing; in checked studies, unresolved V genes explain under half, and the rest has no known cause. Present in this sample are about 89,000 clones, around nine tenths of which were seen just once. The ten largest clones capture around 0.29% of the sample. The input for sequencing was CD4+ or CD8+ T cells sorted from blood, taken in a trial of the OX40 agonist ivuxolimab. These receptors were taken from an adult with an advanced solid tumor such as melanoma, head and neck, liver or kidney cancer.

This clone was detected once. This rearrangement joins TRBV6-1 to TRBJ2-5; 11 bases are a match to TRBD2. The CDR3 is 15 residues long. Germline V CDR1 and CDR2: MNHNS, SASEGT. With 7 bases clipped from V and 4 bases from J, the junction kept 8 bases outside the gene matches. As DNA, the CDR3 is TGTGCCAGCAATCTTATAGCGGGGGGGCCAGAGACCCAGTACTTC. Protein: CASNLIAGGPETQYF.

This chain links TRBV29-1 with TRBJ2-3; D not resolved. Germline CDR1 is SQVTM and CDR2 is ANQGSEA. Trimming took off 2 bases at V and 0 bases at J, with 9 bases between the two ends. The CDR3 is made up of 14 amino acids. The CDR3 here is CSVESGRSTDTQYF. CDR3 DNA sequence: TGCAGCGTTGAATCGGGCCGAAGCACAGATACGCAGTATTTT.

This clone was seen only once. The genes are TRBV7-8 and TRBJ2-7, with D maybe TRBD1 (5 bases). This CDR3 has 17 residues. V was shortened by 2 bases and J by 4 bases, with 21 bases between the two germline ends. Germline CDR1 SGHVS, CDR2 FQNEAQ. The chain's CDR3 is CASSLFIGGPGPYEQYF. CDR3 bases: TGTGCCAGCAGCTTATTTATAGGTGGCCCAGGGCCGTACGAGCAGTACTTC.

The chain couples TRBV12-5 to TRBJ2-7; 9 bases fit TRBD1. Losses at the gene ends were 4 bases for V and 3 bases for J; bases not matched to a gene: 10. The CDR3 has 16 amino acids. The germline V gene has CDR1 LGHNT and CDR2 FRNRAP. The chain's CDR3 is CASGWTLTGQGYEQYF. CDR3 nucleotides: TGTGCTAGTGGTTGGACCCTGACGGGACAGGGCTACGAGCAGTACTTC.

This clone was detected once. The V and J genes are TRBV6-4 and TRBJ2-3, with D possibly TRBD2 on 6 matching bases. The CDR3 loop spans 15 amino acids. Trimming removed 7 bases from V and 2 bases from J, with 16 bases in between. CDR1 MRHNA and CDR2 SNTAGT come from the germline V gene. The CDR3 region is CASNWAGTHTDTQYF. The CDR3 region has the DNA TGTGCCAGCAATTGGGCGGGGACCCACACAGATACGCAGTATTTT.

The rearrangement uses TRBV7-2 and TRBJ1-2, with D uncertain. Deletions cut 5 bases from V and 6 bases from J, with 19 bases between. This CDR3 region has 15 residues. Germline CDR1 reads SGHTA; CDR2 reads FQGNSA. The CDR3 bases are TGTGCCAGCAGCCCGGCTTTCGTGAGGAGCAATGGCTACACCTTC. This encodes CASSPAFVRSNGYTF.

The chain employs TRBV4-1 and TRBJ1-6; TRBD1 matches 8 bases. Looked up from germline, CDR1 is MGHRA and CDR2 is YSYEKL. Losses at the gene ends were 4 bases for V and 7 bases for J; bases not matched to a gene: 3. The CDR3 totals 14 residues. In DNA, the CDR3 is TGCGCCAGCAGCCCTCGACAGGGGAATTCACCCCTCCACTTT. It encodes CASSPRQGNSPLHF.

CDR3 sequence: CSAERDGYTF. CDR3 bases: TGCAGCGCGGAGAGGGATGGCTACACCTTC. The chain links TRBV29-1 to TRBJ1-2; D is undetermined. This CDR3 contains 10 residues. Germline-derived CDR1 and CDR2 are SQVTM and ANQGSEA. V was trimmed by 7 bases and J by 6 bases, leaving 9 bases between them.

V usage is TRBV7-3 and J usage is TRBJ2-3; D gene uncertain. Germline V gene data show CDR1 as SGHTA and CDR2 as FQGTGA. Between the trimmed V and J ends, which lost 1 base and 2 bases, there was a span of 10 bases. The CDR3 spans 15 residues. This CDR3 is CASSLSRSLTDTQYF. DNA of the CDR3: TGTGCCAGCAGCTTAAGTCGTAGTCTCACAGATACGCAGTATTTT.

The chain has TRBV7-6 and TRBJ2-1; 10 bases agree with TRBD2. The CDR3 is 16 residues long. The ends lost 3 bases at V and 4 bases at J; junction bases unmatched: 6. Looked up from germline, CDR1 is SGHVS and CDR2 is FNYEAQ. DNA for the CDR3: TGTGCCAGCAGCTTTCTAGCGGGGGACCTATACAATGAGCAGTTCTTC. Translated, it gives CASSFLAGDLYNEQFF.

This chain connects TRBV19 to TRBJ1-1, with 9 bases matching TRBD1. Germline trimming cut 6 bases from V and 1 base from J; bases unmatched to any gene: 0. The CDR3 has 13 amino acids. The germline V gene has CDR1 LNHDA and CDR2 SQIVND (reference sequence). CDR3 sequence (DNA): TGTGCCAGTAGGGGACAGGGGAACACTGAAGCTTTCTTT. It translates to CASRGQGNTEAFF.